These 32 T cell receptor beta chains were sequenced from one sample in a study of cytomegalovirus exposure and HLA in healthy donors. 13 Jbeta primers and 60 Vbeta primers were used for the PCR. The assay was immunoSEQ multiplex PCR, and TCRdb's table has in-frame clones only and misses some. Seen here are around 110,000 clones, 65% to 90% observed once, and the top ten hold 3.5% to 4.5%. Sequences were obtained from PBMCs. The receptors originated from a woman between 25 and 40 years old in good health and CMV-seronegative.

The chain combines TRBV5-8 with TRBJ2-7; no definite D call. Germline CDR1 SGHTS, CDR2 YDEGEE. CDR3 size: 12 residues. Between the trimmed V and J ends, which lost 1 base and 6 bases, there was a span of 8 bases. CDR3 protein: CASSLTRVEQYF. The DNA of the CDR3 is TGTGCCAGCAGCTTGACCCGGGTCGAGCAGTACTTC.

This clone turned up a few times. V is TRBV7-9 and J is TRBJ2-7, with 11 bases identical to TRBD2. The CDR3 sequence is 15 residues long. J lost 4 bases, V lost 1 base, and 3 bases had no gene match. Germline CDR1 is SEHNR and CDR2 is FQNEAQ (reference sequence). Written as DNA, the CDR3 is TGTGCCAGCAGCTTAGGTCTAGCGGGAGGATACGAGCAGTACTTC. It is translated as CASSLGLAGGYEQYF.

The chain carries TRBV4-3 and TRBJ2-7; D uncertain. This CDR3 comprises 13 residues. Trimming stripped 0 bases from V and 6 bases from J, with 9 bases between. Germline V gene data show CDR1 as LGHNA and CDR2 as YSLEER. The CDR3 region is CASSQDRSPEQYF. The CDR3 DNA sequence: TGCGCCAGCAGCCAAGACAGATCGCCCGAGCAGTACTTC.

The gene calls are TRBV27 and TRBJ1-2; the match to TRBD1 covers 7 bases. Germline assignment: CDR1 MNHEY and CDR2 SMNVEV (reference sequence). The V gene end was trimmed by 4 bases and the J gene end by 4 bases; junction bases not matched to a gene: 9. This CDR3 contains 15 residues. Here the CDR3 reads CASSSPGQPLYGYTF. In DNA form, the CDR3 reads TGTGCCAGCAGTTCGCCGGGACAGCCACTCTATGGCTACACCTTC.

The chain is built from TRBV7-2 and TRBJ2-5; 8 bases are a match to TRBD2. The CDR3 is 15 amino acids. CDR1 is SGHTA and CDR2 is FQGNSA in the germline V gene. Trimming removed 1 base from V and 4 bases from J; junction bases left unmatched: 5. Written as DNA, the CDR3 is TGTGCCAGCAGCTTAGGCCCCACTAGCGGAGAGACCCAGTACTTC. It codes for CASSLGPTSGETQYF. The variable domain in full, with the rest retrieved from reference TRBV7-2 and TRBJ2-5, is GAGVSQSPSNKVTEKGKDVELRCDPISGHTALYWYRQSLGQGLEFLIYFQGNSAPDKSGLPSDRFSAERTGGSVSTLTIQRTQQEDSAVYLCASSLGPTSGETQYFGPGTRLLVL.

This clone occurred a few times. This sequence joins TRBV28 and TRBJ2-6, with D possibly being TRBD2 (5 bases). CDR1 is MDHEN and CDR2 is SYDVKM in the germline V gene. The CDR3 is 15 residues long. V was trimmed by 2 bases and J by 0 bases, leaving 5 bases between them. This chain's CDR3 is CASSLGGSGANVLTF. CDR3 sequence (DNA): TGTGCCAGCAGTTTAGGAGGCTCTGGGGCCAACGTCCTGACTTTC.

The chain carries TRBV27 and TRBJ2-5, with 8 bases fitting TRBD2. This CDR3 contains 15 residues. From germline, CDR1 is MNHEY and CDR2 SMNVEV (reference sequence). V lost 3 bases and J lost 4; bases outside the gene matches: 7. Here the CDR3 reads CASSLTGGPRETQYF. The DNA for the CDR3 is TGTGCCAGCAGTTTGACGGGAGGGCCGCGAGAGACCCAGTACTTC.

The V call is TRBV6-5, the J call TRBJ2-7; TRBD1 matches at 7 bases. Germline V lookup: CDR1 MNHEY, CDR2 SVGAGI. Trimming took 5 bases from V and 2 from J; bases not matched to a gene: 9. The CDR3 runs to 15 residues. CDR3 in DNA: TGTGCCAGCAGTCGTGACAGGGAACTTACCTACGAGCAGTACTTC. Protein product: CASSRDRELTYEQYF.

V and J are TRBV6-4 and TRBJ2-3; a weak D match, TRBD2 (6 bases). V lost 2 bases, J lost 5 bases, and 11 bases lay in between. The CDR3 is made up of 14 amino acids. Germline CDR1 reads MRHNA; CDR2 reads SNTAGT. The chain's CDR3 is CASSDGQGGDTQYF. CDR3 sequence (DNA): TGTGCCAGCAGTGACGGGCAGGGAGGAGATACGCAGTATTTT.

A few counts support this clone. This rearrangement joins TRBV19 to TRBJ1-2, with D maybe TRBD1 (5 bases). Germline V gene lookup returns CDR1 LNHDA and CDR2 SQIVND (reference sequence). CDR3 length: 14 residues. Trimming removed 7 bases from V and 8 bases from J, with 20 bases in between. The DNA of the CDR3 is TGTGCCAGTAATCCGGCGAATGAAGCAGGGGGCTACACCTTC. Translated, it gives CASNPANEAGGYTF.

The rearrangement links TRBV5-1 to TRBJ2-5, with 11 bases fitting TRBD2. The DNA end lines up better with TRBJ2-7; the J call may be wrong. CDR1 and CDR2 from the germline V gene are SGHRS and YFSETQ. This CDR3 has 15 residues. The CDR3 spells CASRLAGDRTYEQYF. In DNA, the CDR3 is TGCGCCAGCAGACTAGCGGGAGATCGGACCTACGAGCAGTACTTC.

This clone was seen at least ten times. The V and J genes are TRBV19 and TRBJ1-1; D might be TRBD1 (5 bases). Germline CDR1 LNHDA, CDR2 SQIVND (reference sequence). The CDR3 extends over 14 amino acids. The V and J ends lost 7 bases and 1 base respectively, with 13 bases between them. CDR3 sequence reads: CASTEGGANTEAFF. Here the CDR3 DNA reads TGTGCCAGTACAGAGGGAGGGGCGAACACTGAAGCTTTCTTT.

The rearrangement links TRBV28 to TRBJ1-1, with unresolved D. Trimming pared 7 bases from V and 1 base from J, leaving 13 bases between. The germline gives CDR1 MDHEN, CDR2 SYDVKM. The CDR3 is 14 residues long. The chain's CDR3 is CASTDYEGNTEAFF. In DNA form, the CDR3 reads TGTGCCAGCACCGATTATGAGGGGAACACTGAAGCTTTCTTT.

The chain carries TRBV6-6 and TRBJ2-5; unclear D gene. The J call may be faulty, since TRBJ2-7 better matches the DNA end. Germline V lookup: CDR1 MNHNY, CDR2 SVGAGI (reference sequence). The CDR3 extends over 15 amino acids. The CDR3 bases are TGTGCCAGCAGTTCCGATTTACCAATCATCCACGAGCAGTACTTC. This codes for CASSSDLPIIHEQYF.

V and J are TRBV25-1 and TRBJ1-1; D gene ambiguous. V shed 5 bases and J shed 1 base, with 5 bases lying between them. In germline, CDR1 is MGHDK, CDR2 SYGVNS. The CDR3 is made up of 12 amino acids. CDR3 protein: CASSYGNTEAFF. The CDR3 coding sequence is TGTGCCAGCAGTTACGGGAACACTGAAGCTTTCTTT. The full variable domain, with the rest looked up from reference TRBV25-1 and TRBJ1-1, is EADIYQTPRYLVIGTGKKITLECSQTMGHDKMYWYQQDPGMELHLIHYSYGVNSTEKGDLSSESTVSRIRTEHFPLTLESARPSHTSQYLCASSYGNTEAFFGQGTRLTVV.

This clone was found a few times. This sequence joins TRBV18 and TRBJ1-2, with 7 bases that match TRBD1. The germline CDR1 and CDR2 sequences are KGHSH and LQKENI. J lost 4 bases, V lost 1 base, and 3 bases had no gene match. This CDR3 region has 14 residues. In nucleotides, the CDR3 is TGTGCCAGCTCACCACGGGACAGCACCTATGGCTACACCTTC. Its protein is CASSPRDSTYGYTF.

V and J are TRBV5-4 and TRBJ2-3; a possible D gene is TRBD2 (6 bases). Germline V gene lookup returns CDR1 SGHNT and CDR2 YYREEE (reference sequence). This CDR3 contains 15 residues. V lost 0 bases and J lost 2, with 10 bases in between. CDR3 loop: CASSLETGVTDTQYF. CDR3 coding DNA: TGTGCCAGCAGCTTGGAGACGGGAGTCACAGATACGCAGTATTTT.

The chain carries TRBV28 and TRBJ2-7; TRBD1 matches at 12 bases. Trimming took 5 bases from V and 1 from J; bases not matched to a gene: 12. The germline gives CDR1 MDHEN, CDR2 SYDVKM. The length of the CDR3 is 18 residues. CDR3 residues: CASSPRDRGPGVSYEQYF. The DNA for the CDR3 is TGTGCCAGCAGTCCCCGGGACAGGGGGCCGGGTGTATCCTACGAGCAGTACTTC.

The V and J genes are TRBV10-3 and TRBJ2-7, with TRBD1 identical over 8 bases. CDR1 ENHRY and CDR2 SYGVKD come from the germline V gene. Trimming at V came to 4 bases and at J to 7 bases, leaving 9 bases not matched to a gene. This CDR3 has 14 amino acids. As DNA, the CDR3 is TGTGCCATCAGTGGGACAGGGACGGGCTGGGAGCAGTACTTC. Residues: CAISGTGTGWEQYF.

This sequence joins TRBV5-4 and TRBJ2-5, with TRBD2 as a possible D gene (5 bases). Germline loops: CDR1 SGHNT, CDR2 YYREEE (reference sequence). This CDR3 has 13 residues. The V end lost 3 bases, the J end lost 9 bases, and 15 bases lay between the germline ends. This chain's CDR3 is CASSSETTGAQYF. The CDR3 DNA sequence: TGTGCCAGCAGCTCGGAGACGACCGGGGCCCAGTACTTC.

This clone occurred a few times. CDR3 sequence (DNA): TGTGCCAGCAGCTTGGTGAGACAGCAAGAGACCCAGTACTTC. Protein sequence: CASSLVRQQETQYF. This sequence joins TRBV5-6 and TRBJ2-5, with TRBD1 as a possible D gene (5 bases). Germline V gene sequence: CDR1 SGHDT, CDR2 YYEEEE. Trimming stripped 0 bases from V and 2 bases from J, with 8 bases between. The CDR3 spans 14 residues. The variable domain in full, completed from reference TRBV5-6 and TRBJ2-5, reads DAGVTQSPTHLIKTRGQQVTLRCSPKSGHDTVSWYQQALGQGPQFIFQYYEEEERQRGNFPDRFSGHQFPNYSSELNVNALLLGDSALYLCASSLVRQQETQYFGPGTRLLVL.

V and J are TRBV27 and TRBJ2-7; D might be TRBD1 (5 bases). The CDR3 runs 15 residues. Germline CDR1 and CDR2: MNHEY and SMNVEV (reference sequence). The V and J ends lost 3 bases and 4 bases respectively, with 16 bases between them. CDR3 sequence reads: CASSFTRANPYEQYF. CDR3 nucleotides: TGTGCCAGCAGTTTTACCAGGGCGAACCCATACGAGCAGTACTTC.

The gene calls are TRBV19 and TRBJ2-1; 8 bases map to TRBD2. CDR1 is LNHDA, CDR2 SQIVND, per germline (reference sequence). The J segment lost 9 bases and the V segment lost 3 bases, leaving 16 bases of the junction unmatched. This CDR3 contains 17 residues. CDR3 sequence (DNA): TGTGCCAGTAGTATGCTGCCGGGAGGGCCTCGGGTGGGTGAGCAGTTCTTC. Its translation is CASSMLPGGPRVGEQFF.

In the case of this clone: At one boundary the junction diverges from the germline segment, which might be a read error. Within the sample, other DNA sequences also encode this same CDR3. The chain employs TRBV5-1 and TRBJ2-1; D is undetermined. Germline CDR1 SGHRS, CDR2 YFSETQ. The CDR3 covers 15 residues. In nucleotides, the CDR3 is TGCGCCAGTAGCTTGGCGTCAGGCCTGCTCAATGAGCAGTTCTTC. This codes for CASSLASGLLNEQFF.

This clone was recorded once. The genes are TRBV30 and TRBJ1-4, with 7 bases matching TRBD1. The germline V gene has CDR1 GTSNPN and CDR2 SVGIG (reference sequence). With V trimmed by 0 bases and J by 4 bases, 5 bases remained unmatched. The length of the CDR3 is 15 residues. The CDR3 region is CAWSVPAGGNEKLFF. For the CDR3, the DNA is TGTGCCTGGAGTGTACCGGCAGGGGGTAATGAAAAACTGTTTTTT.

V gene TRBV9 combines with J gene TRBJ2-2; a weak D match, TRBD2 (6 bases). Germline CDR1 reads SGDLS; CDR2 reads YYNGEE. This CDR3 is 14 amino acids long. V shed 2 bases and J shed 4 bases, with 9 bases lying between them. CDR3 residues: CASSVRRGTGELFF. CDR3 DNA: TGTGCCAGCAGCGTCAGGCGGGGCACCGGGGAGCTGTTTTTT.

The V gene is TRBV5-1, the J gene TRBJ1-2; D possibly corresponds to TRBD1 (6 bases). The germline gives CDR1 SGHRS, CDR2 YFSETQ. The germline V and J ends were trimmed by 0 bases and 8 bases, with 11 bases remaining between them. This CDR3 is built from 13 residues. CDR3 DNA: TGCGCCAGCAGCTTGGACGATCAGGGGGGCTACACCTTC. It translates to CASSLDDQGGYTF. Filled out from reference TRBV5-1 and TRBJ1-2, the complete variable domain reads KAGVTQTPRYLIKTRGQQVTLSCSPISGHRSVSWYQQTPGQGLQFLFEYFSETQRNKGNFPGRFSGRQFSNSRSEMNVSTLELGDSALYLCASSLDDQGGYTFGSGTRLTVV.

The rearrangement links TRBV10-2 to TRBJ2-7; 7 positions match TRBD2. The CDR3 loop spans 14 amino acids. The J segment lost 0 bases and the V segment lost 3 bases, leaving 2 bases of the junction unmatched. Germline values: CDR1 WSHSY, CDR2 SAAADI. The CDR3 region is CASSDSSGSYEQYF. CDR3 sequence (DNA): TGCGCCAGCAGTGATTCTAGCGGCTCCTACGAGCAGTACTTC.

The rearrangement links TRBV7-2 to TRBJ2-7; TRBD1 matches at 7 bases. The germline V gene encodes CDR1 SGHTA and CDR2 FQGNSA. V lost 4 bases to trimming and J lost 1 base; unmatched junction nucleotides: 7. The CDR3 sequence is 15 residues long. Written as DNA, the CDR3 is TGTGCCAGCAGCTCTCAGCCAGGGGGTTCCTACGAGCAGTACTTC. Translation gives CASSSQPGGSYEQYF.

Here the CDR3 reads CASSLGQDYEQYF. The CDR3 coding sequence is TGTGCCAGCAGTTTGGGACAGGACTACGAGCAGTACTTC. The V call is TRBV27, the J call TRBJ2-7, with TRBD1 identical over 8 bases. The CDR3 sequence is 13 residues long. J gave up 3 bases and V 3 bases, and 1 base lay outside the gene matches. The germline CDR1 and CDR2 sequences are MNHEY and SMNVEV (reference sequence).

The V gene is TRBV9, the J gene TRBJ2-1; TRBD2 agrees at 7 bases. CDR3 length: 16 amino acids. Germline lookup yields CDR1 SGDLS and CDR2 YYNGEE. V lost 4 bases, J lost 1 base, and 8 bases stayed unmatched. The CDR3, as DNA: TGTGCCAGCAGCCCAACGGGGGGACTGTCCTACAATGAGCAGTTCTTC. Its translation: CASSPTGGLSYNEQFF. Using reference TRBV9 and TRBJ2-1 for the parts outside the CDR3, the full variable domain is DSGVTQTPKHLITATGQRVTLRCSPRSGDLSVYWYQQSLDQGLQFLIQYYNGEERAKGNILERFSAQQFPDLHSELNLSSLELGDSALYFCASSPTGGLSYNEQFFGPGTRLTVL.

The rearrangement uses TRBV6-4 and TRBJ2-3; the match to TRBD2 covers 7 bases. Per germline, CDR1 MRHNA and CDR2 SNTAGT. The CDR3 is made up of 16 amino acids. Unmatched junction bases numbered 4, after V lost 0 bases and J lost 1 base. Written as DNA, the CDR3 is TGTGCCAGCAGTGACTCGATTGCGGGAGGCACAGATACGCAGTATTTT. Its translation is CASSDSIAGGTDTQYF.